This T cell receptor (beta chain) was captured by sequencing in a study of shared clonotypes between healthy human individuals. V gave up 2 bases and J gave up 1 base, with 9 bases separating them. The germline V gene has CDR1 MNHEY and CDR2 SVGAGI. The CDR3 length is 14 residues. Turning to this clone: Its antigen is currently unknown.

Using immunoSEQ multiplex PCR, the repertoire was profiled, and TCRdb retains in-frame clones only, with some absent. The sample yields around 2,000,000 clones, about 95% seen once. Study outcomes and limitations: When compared with the clonotypes that were shared by all four sorted-subset donors, the non-shared clonotypes turned out to have lower generation probabilities. Only blood samples were collected, and tissue repertoires likely differ.

The specimen sequenced was naive CD4+ T cells sorted from blood. As to subset: CD45RA+ positively selected. This clonotype was sampled from a man aged 18-30 years in good health. The chain is built from TRBV6-5 and TRBJ2-7; D gene uncertain. In nucleotides, the CDR3 is TGTGCCAGCAGTTACGAGCCAGGATCCTACGAGCAGTACTTC. This sequence encodes CASSYEPGSYEQYF.